This T cell receptor beta chain was captured in a study of cytomegalovirus exposure and HLA in healthy donors. J lost 0 bases, V lost 4 bases, and 9 bases had no gene match. CDR1 and CDR2 (germline): KGHSH, LQKENI. This CDR3 region has 16 residues. Primers for the PCR totalled 60 Vbeta and 13 Jbeta. Assay: immunoSEQ multiplex PCR; the TCRdb copy retains only in-frame clones and omits some. In the table there are over 30,000 clones, roughly 60% of which are singletons. Sequencing was performed on PBMCs. The chain is built from TRBV18 and TRBJ2-7; 7 bases line up with TRBD2. This TCR was recovered from a man between 50 and 59 years old in good health and CMV-seropositive. The CDR3 bases are TGTGCCAGCTCACAGTCCCTCAGCGGGGTCTCCTACGAGCAGTACTTC. Translated: CASSQSLSGVSYEQYF.